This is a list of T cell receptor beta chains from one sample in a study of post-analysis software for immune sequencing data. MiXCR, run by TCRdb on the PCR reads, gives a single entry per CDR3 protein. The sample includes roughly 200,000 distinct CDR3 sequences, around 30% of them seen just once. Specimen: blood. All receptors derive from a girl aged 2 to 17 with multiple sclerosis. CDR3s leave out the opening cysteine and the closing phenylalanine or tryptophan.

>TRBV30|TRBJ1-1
AWTKQGNTEAF
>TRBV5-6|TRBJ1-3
ASSFPLPGQETNTIY
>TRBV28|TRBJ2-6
ASSLGVVGANVLT
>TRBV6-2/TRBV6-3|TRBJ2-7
ASRSQDYEQY
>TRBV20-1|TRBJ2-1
SARPESSYNEQF
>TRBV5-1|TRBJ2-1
ASSPGTSGGPPLHNEQF
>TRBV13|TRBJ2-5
ASSWGPQVTNEQY
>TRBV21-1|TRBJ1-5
ASSNRDEKGYSNQPQH
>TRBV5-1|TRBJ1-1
ASSLGYPGMNTEAF
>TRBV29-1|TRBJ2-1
SVESGAGGNYNEQF
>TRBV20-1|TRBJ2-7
SVQGRGGSYEQY
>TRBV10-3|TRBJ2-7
AISELEAGEQY
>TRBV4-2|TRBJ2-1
ASSQEPGLAGVNEQF
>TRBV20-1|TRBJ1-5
SASLGGVYGNQPQH
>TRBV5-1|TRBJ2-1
ASSFGLAGGLTPEQF
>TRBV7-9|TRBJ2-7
ASSSRALAYKQY
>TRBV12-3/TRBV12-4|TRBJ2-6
ASSPPRDRDRGNVLT
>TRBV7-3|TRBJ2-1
ASSLQGPIYNEQF
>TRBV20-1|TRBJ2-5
SARGPTQETQY
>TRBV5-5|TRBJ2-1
ASSFRPSLTYNEQF
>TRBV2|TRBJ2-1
ASSDNRANEQF
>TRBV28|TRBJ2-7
ASSPPGGHEQY
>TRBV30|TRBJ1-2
AWSTDLGGYT
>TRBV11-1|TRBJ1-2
ASSSTGGSPYGYT
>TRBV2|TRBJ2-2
ASSVRSNGGELF
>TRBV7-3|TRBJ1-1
ASSLIGAPGEPEAF
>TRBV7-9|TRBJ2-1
ASSSIMVVGLNEQF
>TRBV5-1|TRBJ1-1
ASSLAGTGGGRNTEAF
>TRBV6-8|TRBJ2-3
ASSLAIAGANTDTQY
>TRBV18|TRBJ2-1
ASSPPLDFDEQF
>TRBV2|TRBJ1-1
ASNLGGTEAF
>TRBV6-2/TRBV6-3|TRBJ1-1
ASQPGRLNTEAF